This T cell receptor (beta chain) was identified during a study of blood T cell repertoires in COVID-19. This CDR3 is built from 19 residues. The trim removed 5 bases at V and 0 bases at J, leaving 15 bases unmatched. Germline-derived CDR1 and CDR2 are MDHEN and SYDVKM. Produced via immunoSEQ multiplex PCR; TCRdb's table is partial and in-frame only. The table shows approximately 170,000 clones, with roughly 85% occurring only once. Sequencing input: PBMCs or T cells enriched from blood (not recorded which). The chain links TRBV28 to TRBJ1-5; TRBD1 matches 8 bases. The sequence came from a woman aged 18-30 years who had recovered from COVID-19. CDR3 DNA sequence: TGTGCCAGCAGTACTTTAGATTTTGGGACAGGTTATAGCAATCAGCCCCAGCATTTT. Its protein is CASSTLDFGTGYSNQPQHF.